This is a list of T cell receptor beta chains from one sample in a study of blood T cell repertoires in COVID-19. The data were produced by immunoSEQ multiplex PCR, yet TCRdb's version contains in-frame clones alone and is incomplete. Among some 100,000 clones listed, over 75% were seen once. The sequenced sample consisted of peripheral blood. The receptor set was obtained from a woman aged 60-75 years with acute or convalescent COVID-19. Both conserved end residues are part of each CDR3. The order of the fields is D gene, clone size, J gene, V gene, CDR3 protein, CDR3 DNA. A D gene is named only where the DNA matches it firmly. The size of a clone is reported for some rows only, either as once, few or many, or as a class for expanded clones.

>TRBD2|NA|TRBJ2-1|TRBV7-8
CASSLGLAGSYGQFF
TGTGCCAGCAGCTTAGGGCTAGCGGGGTCTTATGGGCAGTTCTTC
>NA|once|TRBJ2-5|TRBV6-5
CASIQGGTQYF
TGTGCCAGCATCCAGGGGGGTACCCAGTACTTC
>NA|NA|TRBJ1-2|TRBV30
CAWSVQVNGYTF
TGTGCCTGGAGTGTACAGGTTAATGGCTACACCTTC
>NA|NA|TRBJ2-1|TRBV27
CASRNPASLSSYNEQFF
TGTGCCAGCAGGAACCCAGCGTCCCTGAGCTCCTACAATGAGCAGTTCTTC
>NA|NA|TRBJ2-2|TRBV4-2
CASSQGLAGIGNTGELFF
TGTGCCAGCAGCCAAGGACTTGCGGGAATTGGGAACACCGGGGAGCTGTTTTTT
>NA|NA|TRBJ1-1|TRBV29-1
CSVGLGAVGTEAFF
TGCAGCGTTGGGTTAGGGGCCGTGGGCACTGAAGCTTTCTTT
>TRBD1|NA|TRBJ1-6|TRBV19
CASSSGQSNSPLHF
TGTGCCAGTAGCTCGGGACAGTCCAATTCACCCCTCCACTTT
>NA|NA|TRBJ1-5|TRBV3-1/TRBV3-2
CASSQGLPWGGYRGQNQPQHF
TGTGCCAGCAGCCAAGGTCTACCTTGGGGGGGGTATCGGGGCCAAAATCAGCCCCAGCATTTT
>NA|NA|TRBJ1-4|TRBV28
CASSSRVREKLFF
TGTGCCAGCAGTAGCCGCGTTCGGGAAAAACTGTTTTTT
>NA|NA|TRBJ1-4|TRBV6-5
CASSFLQATGNEKLFF
TGTGCCAGCAGTTTTTTGCAGGCGACCGGTAATGAAAAACTGTTTTTT
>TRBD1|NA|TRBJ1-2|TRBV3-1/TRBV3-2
CASSQGDRGVGGYTF
TGTGCCAGCAGCCAAGGGGACAGGGGAGTAGGTGGCTACACCTTC
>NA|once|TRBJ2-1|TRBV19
CASSSNYGDEQFF
TGTGCCAGTAGTTCCAACTACGGAGATGAGCAGTTCTTC
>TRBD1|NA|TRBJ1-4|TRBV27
CASSPGTGAEKLFF
TGTGCCAGCAGTCCCGGGACAGGGGCTGAAAAACTGTTTTTT
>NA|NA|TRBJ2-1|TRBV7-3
CASSLNPGLQVEQFF
TGTGCCAGCAGCTTAAACCCAGGGCTACAGGTTGAGCAGTTCTTC
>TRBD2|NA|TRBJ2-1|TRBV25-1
CASSEFAGGNEQFF
TGTGCCAGCAGTGAATTTGCGGGAGGCAATGAGCAGTTCTTC
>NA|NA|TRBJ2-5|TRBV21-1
CASSKEGRQETQYF
TGTGCCAGCAGCAAAGAGGGGCGCCAAGAGACCCAGTACTTC
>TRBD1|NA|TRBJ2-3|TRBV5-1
CASSFGTGGTDTQYF
TGCGCCAGCAGCTTTGGGACAGGGGGTACAGATACGCAGTATTTT
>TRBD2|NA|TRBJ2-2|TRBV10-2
CASSESVAGVTGELFF
TGCGCCAGCAGTGAGTCAGTAGCGGGGGTCACCGGGGAGCTGTTTTTT
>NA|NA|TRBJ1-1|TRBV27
CASSLGRSTEAFF
TGTGCCAGCAGCCTTGGTAGGAGCACTGAAGCTTTCTTT
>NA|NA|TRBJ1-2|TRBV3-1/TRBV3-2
CASSQRGIYGYTF
TGTGCCAGCAGCCAGCGGGGGATCTATGGCTACACCTTC
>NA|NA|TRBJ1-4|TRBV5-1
CASSSSVREKLFF
TGCGCCAGCAGCAGCTCGGTGCGGGAAAAACTGTTTTTT
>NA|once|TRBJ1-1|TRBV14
CASSQEGGRPWVF
TGTGCCAGCAGCCAAGAGGGCGGGCGGCCCTGGGTCTTT
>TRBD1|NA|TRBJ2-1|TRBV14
CASSRTGSYNEQFF
TGTGCCAGCAGCAGGACAGGGAGTTACAATGAGCAGTTCTTC
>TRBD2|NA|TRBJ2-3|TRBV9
CASSILAEPTDTQYF
TGTGCCAGCAGCATTCTAGCGGAGCCAACAGATACGCAGTATTTT
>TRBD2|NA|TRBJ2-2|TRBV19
CASSIPAGVDTGELFF
TGTGCCAGTAGTATCCCGGCGGGAGTTGACACCGGGGAGCTGTTTTTT
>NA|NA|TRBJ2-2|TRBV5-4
CASSTRGGNTGELFF
TGTGCCAGCAGCACCAGGGGCGGGAACACCGGGGAGCTGTTTTTT
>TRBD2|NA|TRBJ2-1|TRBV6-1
CASSEMVLAGTYNEQFF
TGTGCCAGCAGTGAAATGGTACTAGCGGGGACATACAATGAGCAGTTCTTC
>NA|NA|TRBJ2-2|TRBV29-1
CSVERVTGELFF
TGCAGCGTTGAGAGAGTTACCGGGGAGCTGTTTTTT
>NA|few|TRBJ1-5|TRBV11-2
CASSTRGRGGGDNQPQHF
TGTGCCAGCAGCACCCGCGGGAGGGGAGGGGGTGACAATCAGCCCCAGCATTTT
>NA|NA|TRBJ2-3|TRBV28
CASRPSQGAGTDTQYF
TGTGCCAGCAGACCCTCACAGGGTGCCGGCACAGATACGCAGTATTTT
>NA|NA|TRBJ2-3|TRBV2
CASSEGLTSTDTQYF
TGTGCCAGCAGTGAAGGGTTAACTAGCACAGATACGCAGTATTTT
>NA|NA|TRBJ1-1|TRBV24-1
CATFYPGKAFF
TGTGCCACCTTTTACCCGGGTAAGGCTTTCTTT
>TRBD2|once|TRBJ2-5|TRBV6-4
CASSEWTSGETQYF
TGTGCCAGCAGTGAGTGGACTAGCGGGGAGACCCAGTACTTC
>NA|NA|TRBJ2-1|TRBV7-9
CASSPNSYNEQFF
TGTGCCAGCAGCCCCAACTCCTACAATGAGCAGTTCTTC
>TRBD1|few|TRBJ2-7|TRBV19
CASSAPSTGAHEQYF
TGTGCCAGTAGTGCCCCTTCGACAGGGGCCCACGAGCAGTACTTC